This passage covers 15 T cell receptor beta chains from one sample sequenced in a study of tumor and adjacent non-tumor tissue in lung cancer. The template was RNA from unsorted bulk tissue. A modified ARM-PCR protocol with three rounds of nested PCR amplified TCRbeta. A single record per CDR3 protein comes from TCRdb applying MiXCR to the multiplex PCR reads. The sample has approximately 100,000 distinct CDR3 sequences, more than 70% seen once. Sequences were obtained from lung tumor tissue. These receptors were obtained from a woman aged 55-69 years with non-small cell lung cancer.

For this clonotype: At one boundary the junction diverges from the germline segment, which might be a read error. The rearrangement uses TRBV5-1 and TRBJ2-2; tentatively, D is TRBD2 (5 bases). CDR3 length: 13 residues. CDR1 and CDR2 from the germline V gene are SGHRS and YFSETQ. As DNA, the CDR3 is TGCGCCAACAGCTTGACGGAATCCGGGGATCTGTTTTTT. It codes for CANSLTESGDLFF. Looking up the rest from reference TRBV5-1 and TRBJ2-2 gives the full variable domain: KAGVTQTPRYLIKTRGQQVTLSCSPISGHRSVSWYQQTPGQGLQFLFEYFSETQRNKGNFPGRFSGRQFSNSRSEMNVSTLELGDSALYLCANSLTESGDLFFGEGSRLTVL.

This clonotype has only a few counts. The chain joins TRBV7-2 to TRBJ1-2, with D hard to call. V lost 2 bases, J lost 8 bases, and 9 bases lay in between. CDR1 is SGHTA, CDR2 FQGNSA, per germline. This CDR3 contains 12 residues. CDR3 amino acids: CASSLNSRGYTF. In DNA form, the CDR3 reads TGTGCCAGCAGCTTAAACAGCCGAGGCTACACCTTC.

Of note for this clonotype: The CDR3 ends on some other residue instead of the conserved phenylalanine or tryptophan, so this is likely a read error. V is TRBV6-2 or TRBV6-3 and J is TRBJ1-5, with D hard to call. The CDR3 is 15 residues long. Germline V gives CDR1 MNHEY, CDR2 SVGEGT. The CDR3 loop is CASNYSRAGHQPQHS. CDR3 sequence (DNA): TGTGCCAGCAATTACTCGAGGGCAGGTCATCAGCCCCAGCATTCT.

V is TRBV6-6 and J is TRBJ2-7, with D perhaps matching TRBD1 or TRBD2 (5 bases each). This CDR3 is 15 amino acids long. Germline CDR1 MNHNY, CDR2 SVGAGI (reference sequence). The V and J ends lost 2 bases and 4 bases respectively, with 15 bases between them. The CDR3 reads CASSYRDGISYEQYF. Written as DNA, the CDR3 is TGTGCCAGCAGTTACAGGGACGGAATCTCATACGAGCAGTACTTC.

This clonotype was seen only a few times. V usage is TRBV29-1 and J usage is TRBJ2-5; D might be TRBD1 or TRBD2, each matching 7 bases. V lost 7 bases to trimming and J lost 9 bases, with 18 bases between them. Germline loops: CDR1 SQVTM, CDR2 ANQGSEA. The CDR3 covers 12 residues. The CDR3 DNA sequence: TGCAGCGCCCGACAGGGAGGGGAGGCCCAGTACTTC. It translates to CSARQGGEAQYF.

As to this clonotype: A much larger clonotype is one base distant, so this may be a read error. The chain's CDR3 is CASRYGLTEAFF. The CDR3 DNA reads TGTGCCAGCAGATACGGACTCACTGAAGCTTTCTTT. The chain carries TRBV6-6 and TRBJ1-1; D gene ambiguous. This CDR3 has 12 amino acids. V dropped 6 bases and J dropped 4 bases, with 9 bases sitting between them. The germline V gene encodes CDR1 MNHNY and CDR2 SVGAGI (reference sequence).

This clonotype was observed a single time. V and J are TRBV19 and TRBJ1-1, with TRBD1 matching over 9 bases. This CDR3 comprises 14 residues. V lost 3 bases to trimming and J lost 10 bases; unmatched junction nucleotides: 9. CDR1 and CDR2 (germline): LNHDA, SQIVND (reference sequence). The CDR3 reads CASSIRTGDRRAFF. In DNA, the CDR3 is TGTGCCAGTAGTATCCGGACAGGGGACAGGCGAGCTTTCTTT.

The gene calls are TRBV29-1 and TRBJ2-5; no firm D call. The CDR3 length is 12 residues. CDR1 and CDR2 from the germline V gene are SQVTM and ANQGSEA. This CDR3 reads CIVRCGLETQYF. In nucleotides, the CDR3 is TGCATCGTCCGTTGTGGGTTGGAGACCCAGTACTTC.

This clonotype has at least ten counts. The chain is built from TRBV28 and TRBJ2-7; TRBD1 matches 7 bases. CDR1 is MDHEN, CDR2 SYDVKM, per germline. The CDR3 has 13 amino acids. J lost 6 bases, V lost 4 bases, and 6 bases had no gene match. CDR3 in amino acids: CASSSGQALEQYF. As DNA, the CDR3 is TGTGCCAGCAGTTCCGGACAGGCCCTCGAGCAGTACTTC. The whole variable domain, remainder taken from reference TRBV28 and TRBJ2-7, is DVKVTQSSRYLVKRTGEKVFLECVQDMDHENMFWYRQDPGLGLRLIYFSYDVKMKEKGDIPEGYSVSREKKERFSLILESASTNQTSMYLCASSSGQALEQYFGPGTRLTVT.

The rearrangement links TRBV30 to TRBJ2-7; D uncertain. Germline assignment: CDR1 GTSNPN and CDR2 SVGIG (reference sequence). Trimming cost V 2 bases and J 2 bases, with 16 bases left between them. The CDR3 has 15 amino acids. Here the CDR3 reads CAWSPRLTATYEQYF. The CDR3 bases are TGTGCCTGGAGTCCCCGCCTGACGGCTACCTACGAGCAGTACTTC.

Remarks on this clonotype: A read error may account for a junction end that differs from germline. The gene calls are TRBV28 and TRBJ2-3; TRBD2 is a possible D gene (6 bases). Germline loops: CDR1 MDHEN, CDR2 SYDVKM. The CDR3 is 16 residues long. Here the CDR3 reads CACSLFGGASTDTQYF. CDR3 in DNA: TGTGCCTGCAGTTTGTTTGGCGGGGCTAGCACAGATACGCAGTATTTT.

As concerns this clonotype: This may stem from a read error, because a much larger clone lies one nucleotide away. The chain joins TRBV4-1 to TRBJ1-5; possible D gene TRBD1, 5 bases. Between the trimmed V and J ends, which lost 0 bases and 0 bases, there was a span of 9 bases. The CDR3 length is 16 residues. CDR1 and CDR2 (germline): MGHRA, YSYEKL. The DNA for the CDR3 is TGCGCCAGCAGCCAAGAGGTCACAGGTAGCAATCAGCCCCAGCATTTT. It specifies CASSQEVTGSNQPQHF.

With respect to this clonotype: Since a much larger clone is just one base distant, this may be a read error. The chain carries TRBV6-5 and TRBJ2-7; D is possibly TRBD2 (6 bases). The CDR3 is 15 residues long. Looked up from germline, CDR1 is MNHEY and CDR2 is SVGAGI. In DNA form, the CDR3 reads TGTGCCAGCAGGGGAGGACGGTTGAGCTCCTACGAGCAGTGCTTC. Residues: CASRGGRLSSYEQCF.

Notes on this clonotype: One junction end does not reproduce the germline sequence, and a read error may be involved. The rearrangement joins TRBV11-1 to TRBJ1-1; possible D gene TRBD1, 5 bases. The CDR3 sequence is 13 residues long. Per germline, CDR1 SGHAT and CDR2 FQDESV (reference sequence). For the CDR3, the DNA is TGTGCTAGCAGCTGGGACCGCAACACTGAAGTTTTCTTT. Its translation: CASSWDRNTEVFF.

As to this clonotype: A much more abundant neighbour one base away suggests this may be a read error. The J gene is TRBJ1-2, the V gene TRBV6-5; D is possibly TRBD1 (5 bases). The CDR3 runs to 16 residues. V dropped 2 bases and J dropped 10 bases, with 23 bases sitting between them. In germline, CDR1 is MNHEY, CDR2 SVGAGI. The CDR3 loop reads CASSYAGDRRLDDYTF. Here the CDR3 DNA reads TGTGCCAGCAGTTACGCCGGAGACAGACGCTTAGATGACTACACCTTC.